This record covers a single T cell receptor (beta chain). The sample is drawn from a study of blood T cell repertoires in COVID-19. Looking at the study overall: T cells, B-cell-depleted T cells, or PBMCs supplied cDNA or gDNA.

Per the germline V gene, CDR1 is SGHRS and CDR2 is YFSETQ. This CDR3 is built from 14 residues. V was pared by 4 bases and J by 5 bases, with 0 bases of the junction left unmatched. Original processing methods: Cell counts per sample came from amplifying reference gene primers. Repertoires were generated with immunoSEQ multiplex PCR, while TCRdb's copy carries only in-frame clones and drops some. Clone size and V and J calls were adopted from that table, with D and trimming inferred from the DNA. The sample lists roughly 130,000 clones; roughly 77% were seen once. The sequencing input was peripheral blood. The TCR sequence derives from a man between 60 and 75 years old with active or convalescent COVID-19. The chain employs TRBV5-1 and TRBJ2-5; 15 bases are a match to TRBD2. The CDR3 spells CASSGTSGRETQYF. For the CDR3, the DNA is TGCGCCAGCAGCGGGACTAGCGGGAGGGAGACCCAGTACTTC. Drawing the rest from reference TRBV5-1 and TRBJ2-5, the complete variable domain is KAGVTQTPRYLIKTRGQQVTLSCSPISGHRSVSWYQQTPGQGLQFLFEYFSETQRNKGNFPGRFSGRQFSNSRSEMNVSTLELGDSALYLCASSGTSGRETQYFGPGTRLLVL.